A single sample is the source of the 22 T cell receptor beta chains below, sequenced in a study of cytomegalovirus exposure and HLA in healthy donors (dated by TCRdb to 2016 to 2017). Libraries were built with the immunoSEQ multiplex PCR assay. The multiplex PCR relied on a mix of 60 forward primers for TCR Vbeta segments and 13 reverse primers for TCR Jbeta segments. This is the immuneACCESS table as TCRdb keeps it, with only in-frame sequences that have V and J called. A part of the clones is gone; compared with another copy, unresolved V genes explain less than half, and the rest is unexplained. This sample is represented by 100,000 to 130,000 clones; 82% of them were singletons. The top ten hold less than 3.5% of the sample. Specimen: PBMCs. These receptors were taken from a man younger than 40 in good health and CMV-seropositive.

The chain combines TRBV11-2 with TRBJ2-1; D is unclear. The germline V gene has CDR1 SGHAT and CDR2 FQNNGV. The CDR3 loop spans 16 amino acids. Trimming stripped 4 bases from V and 0 bases from J, with 13 bases between. Here the CDR3 DNA reads TGTGCCAGCAGCTCCCCGGGTTTGAGCTCCTACAATGAGCAGTTCTTC. Translation gives CASSSPGLSSYNEQFF.

The chain carries TRBV2 and TRBJ1-2, with 11 positions matching TRBD1. With 3 bases clipped from V and 10 bases from J, the junction kept 1 base outside the gene matches. Germline V gene sequence: CDR1 SNHLY, CDR2 FYNNEI. The CDR3 is made up of 12 amino acids. The CDR3 loop is CASSEGQGDYTF. Written as DNA, the CDR3 is TGTGCCAGCAGTGAGGGACAGGGGGACTACACCTTC.

This rearrangement joins TRBV7-3 to TRBJ2-2; 8 nucleotides align to TRBD2. From germline, CDR1 is SGHTA and CDR2 FQGTGA. This CDR3 has 16 residues. Losses at the gene ends were 5 bases for V and 3 bases for J; bases not matched to a gene: 8. CDR3 bases: TGTGCCAGCAGCAGAACGGGGGGGCGGGACACCGGGGAGCTGTTTTTT. Translating it yields CASSRTGGRDTGELFF.

This clone was seen just once. Here the CDR3 DNA reads TGTGCCAGCAGTTACTCGAAAACAGGACCCGGGGATACGCAGTATTTT. It yields the protein CASSYSKTGPGDTQYF. The chain has TRBV6-5 and TRBJ2-3; possibly TRBD1 for D (5 bases). V lost 0 bases and J 6 bases, leaving 16 bases between the germline ends. The CDR3 runs to 16 residues. Germline CDR1 and CDR2: MNHEY and SVGAGI.

A remark on this clone: The identical CDR3 is also encoded by other nucleotide sequences in the sample. V usage is TRBV5-1 and J usage is TRBJ1-1; D is uncertain. This CDR3 has 13 amino acids. V was trimmed by 2 bases and J by 1 base, leaving 6 bases between them. From germline, CDR1 is SGHRS and CDR2 YFSETQ. The CDR3: CASSFEGNTEAFF. The DNA of the CDR3 is TGCGCCAGCAGCTTTGAGGGGAACACTGAAGCTTTCTTT.

The rearrangement uses TRBV2 and TRBJ2-7, with TRBD2 matching 11 bases. CDR3 length: 14 residues. After removal of 8 bases from V and 2 bases from J, the junction contained 5 bases not matched to a gene. Looked up from germline, CDR1 is SNHLY and CDR2 is FYNNEI. CDR3 sequence (DNA): TGTGCCAGCGTTAGACTAGCGGGAACCTACGAGCAGTACTTC. Translated, it gives CASVRLAGTYEQYF.

The CDR3 sequence: CASSSGTAQETQYF. In nucleotides, the CDR3 is TGTGCCAGCAGTTCCGGGACAGCACAAGAGACCCAGTACTTC. The chain couples TRBV6-1 to TRBJ2-5, with 7 bases identical to TRBD1. The CDR3 runs 14 residues. Germline CDR1 reads MNHNS; CDR2 reads SASEGT. The V and J ends lost 5 bases and 2 bases, in that order; junction bases with no gene match: 5.

This chain connects TRBV6-5 to TRBJ2-2; possible D gene TRBD2, 5 bases. The V gene's germline CDR1 is MNHEY and CDR2 SVGAGI. The CDR3 runs to 14 residues. V lost 8 bases and J lost 1, with 11 bases in between. In DNA form, the CDR3 reads TGTGCCAGCGTGCGAGGGCAGAACACCGGGGAGCTGTTTTTT. This sequence encodes CASVRGQNTGELFF.

The rearrangement joins TRBV5-1 to TRBJ2-2; TRBD1 matches 9 bases. J gave up 4 bases and V 4 bases, and 8 bases lay outside the gene matches. The V gene's germline CDR1 is SGHRS and CDR2 YFSETQ. The CDR3 runs 16 residues. CDR3 sequence: CASSKDTGGGTGELFF. The CDR3 bases are TGCGCCAGCAGCAAAGACACAGGGGGCGGCACCGGGGAGCTGTTTTTT.

V and J are TRBV4-1 and TRBJ2-6, with 8 bases that match TRBD2. There are 20 residues in the CDR3. Germline CDR1 is MGHRA and CDR2 is YSYEKL. V lost 0 bases, J lost 0 bases, and 10 bases stayed unmatched. CDR3 nucleotides: TGCGCCAGCAGCCAAGAATCAGGAGTAGCGGGGAGCTCTGGGGCCAACGTCCTGACTTTC. Its translation: CASSQESGVAGSSGANVLTF.

This clone has only a few counts. The gene calls are TRBV2 and TRBJ1-6, with D unresolved. The CDR3 consists of 16 residues. Trimming pared 5 bases from V and 0 bases from J, leaving 11 bases between. Germline loops: CDR1 SNHLY, CDR2 FYNNEI. CDR3 amino acids: CASSILGSSYNSPLHF. CDR3 coding DNA: TGTGCCAGCAGTATACTGGGGAGCTCCTATAATTCACCCCTCCACTTT. The variable domain in full, with the rest retrieved from reference TRBV2 and TRBJ1-6, is EPEVTQTPSHQVTQMGQEVILRCVPISNHLYFYWYRQILGQKVEFLVSFYNNEISEKSEIFDDQFSVERPDGSNFTLKIRSTKLEDSAMYFCASSILGSSYNSPLHFGNGTRLTVT.

The gene calls are TRBV5-1 and TRBJ1-1; D is ambiguous. CDR1 SGHRS and CDR2 YFSETQ come from the germline V gene. Trimming removed 6 bases at V and 2 bases at J, with 11 bases between. CDR3 size: 13 residues. Written as DNA, the CDR3 is TGCGCCAGCACCTTCGCGGTAAACACTGAAGCTTTCTTT. Protein product: CASTFAVNTEAFF. The whole variable domain, remainder taken from reference TRBV5-1 and TRBJ1-1, is KAGVTQTPRYLIKTRGQQVTLSCSPISGHRSVSWYQQTPGQGLQFLFEYFSETQRNKGNFPGRFSGRQFSNSRSEMNVSTLELGDSALYLCASTFAVNTEAFFGQGTRLTVV.

The chain carries TRBV5-4 and TRBJ2-5, with 9 bases aligning to TRBD2. Germline V gene lookup returns CDR1 SGHNT and CDR2 YYREEE (reference sequence). This CDR3 region has 15 residues. With 5 bases clipped from V and 2 bases from J, the junction kept 7 bases outside the gene matches. CDR3 DNA sequence: TGTGCCAGCAGTCGAGCGGGGGGCTCGCAAGAGACCCAGTACTTC. Amino acid sequence: CASSRAGGSQETQYF. The full variable domain, in which reference TRBV5-4 and TRBJ2-5 provide the parts outside the CDR3, is ETGVTQSPTHLIKTRGQQVTLRCSSQSGHNTVSWYQQALGQGPQFIFQYYREEENGRGNFPPRFSGLQFPNYSSELNVNALELDDSALYLCASSRAGGSQETQYFGPGTRLLVL.

The V gene is TRBV18, the J gene TRBJ1-1; 8 nucleotides line up with TRBD1. Germline CDR1 reads KGHSH; CDR2 reads LQKENI. The CDR3 contains 18 residues. J gave up 5 bases and V 1 base, and 15 bases lay outside the gene matches. CDR3 coding DNA: TGTGCCAGCTCACCACGTGGGGTGAGACAGGGGTTGGGAACTGAAGCTTTCTTT. It encodes CASSPRGVRQGLGTEAFF.

This clone has more than one count but fewer than ten. V usage is TRBV4-2 and J usage is TRBJ1-2; 8 bases are shared with TRBD1. CDR3 length: 14 residues. Germline V gene lookup returns CDR1 LGHNA and CDR2 YNFKEQ. After removal of 2 bases from V and 7 bases from J, the junction contained 6 bases not matched to a gene. Written as DNA, the CDR3 is TGTGCCAGCAGCCAACAGGGACAGGAGTCTGGCTACACCTTC. It encodes CASSQQGQESGYTF.

This sequence joins TRBV21-1 and TRBJ1-1; whether TRBD1, the table's D call, matches the DNA was not checked. TRBV21-1 constitutes a pseudogene. The CDR3 loop spans 15 amino acids. As DNA, the CDR3 is TGTGCCAGCAGCAAAGGGGGGCCCTTGCCCACTGAAGCTTTCTTT. Its translation: CASSKGGPLPTEAFF.

The chain has TRBV7-2 and TRBJ1-6; TRBD1 agrees at 9 bases. The length of the CDR3 is 16 residues. Germline assignment: CDR1 SGHTA and CDR2 FQGNSA. The ends lost 5 bases at V and 6 bases at J; junction bases unmatched: 8. The DNA of the CDR3 is TGTGCCAGCAGCCCGCCGGGACAGGGCGCTAATTCACCCCTCCACTTT. This codes for CASSPPGQGANSPLHF.

The CDR3 spells CASSPPGLADMGEQYF. The CDR3, as DNA: TGTGCCAGCTCACCACCGGGACTAGCGGATATGGGGGAGCAGTACTTC. The chain carries TRBV18 and TRBJ2-5; 11 bases fit TRBD2. The V and J ends lost 0 bases and 11 bases, in that order; junction bases with no gene match: 11. The CDR3 loop spans 16 amino acids. Germline CDR1 is KGHSH and CDR2 is LQKENI.

The chain couples TRBV6-1 to TRBJ2-1; 9 nucleotides agree with TRBD1. Germline V lookup: CDR1 MNHNS, CDR2 SASEGT. This CDR3 has 16 amino acids. V lost 4 bases and J lost 7; bases outside the gene matches: 11. The CDR3: CASSVGVGQGRNEQFF. CDR3 in DNA: TGTGCCAGCAGTGTGGGGGTGGGACAGGGTCGTAATGAGCAGTTCTTC.

This chain links TRBV7-9 with TRBJ2-2, with TRBD1 matching over 7 bases. Germline V gene lookup returns CDR1 SEHNR and CDR2 FQNEAQ (reference sequence). V lost 6 bases, J lost 6 bases, and 7 bases stayed unmatched. The CDR3 runs to 14 residues. The CDR3 region has the DNA TGTGCCAGCAGTCCTCTACAGGGGTCCGGGGAGCTGTTTTTT. It yields the protein CASSPLQGSGELFF.

This rearrangement joins TRBV27 to TRBJ2-3; 14 bases map to TRBD2. CDR1 is MNHEY, CDR2 SMNVEV, per germline (reference sequence). This CDR3 contains 17 residues. V lost 3 bases, J lost 2 bases, and 4 bases stayed unmatched. The CDR3 bases are TGTGCCAGCAGTTTCGGGACTAGCGGGGGCTTCACAGATACGCAGTATTTT. This gives the protein CASSFGTSGGFTDTQYF.

This chain uses TRBV12-5 with TRBJ1-4, with TRBD1 matching 7 bases. Looked up from germline, CDR1 is LGHNT and CDR2 is FRNRAP. The V and J ends lost 3 bases and 5 bases, in that order; junction bases with no gene match: 3. CDR3 length equals 14 residues. CDR3 coding DNA: TGTGCTAGTGGTTTCGAGACAGGGAATGAAAAACTGTTTTTT. Residues: CASGFETGNEKLFF.